This T cell receptor beta chain was retrieved from a study of blood T cell repertoires in COVID-19 (dated by TCRdb to 2018 to 2020). As for the study more broadly: The collaborator samples originated in the United States, Italy and Spain and spanned the acute and convalescent phases of COVID-19. The prospective study material was composed of cDNA or gDNA derived from T cells, B-cell-depleted T cells, or PBMCs. Deeply sampled blood TCRbeta repertoires from subjects exposed to, actively infected with, or recovered from COVID-19 were included in the dataset. A freely available public database, intended as a resource for researchers studying the immune response to SARS-CoV-2, is where the repertoires were released. The samples were drawn from two sources: the first 160 participants of the ongoing ImmuneRACE study, and over 950 subjects contributed by 6 global collaborators. Sample metadata almost always included a de-identified subject ID, COVID-19 status, age in years and sex. Where available, HLA class I and class II types were taken from metadata supplied by the sample provider and were not determined by assay-based typing. General findings and caveats noted by the study authors: How much clinical and demographic metadata was included differed by source and by participant, and the metadata was provided uncurated.

TCRbeta CDR3 regions were amplified from genomic DNA using the immunoSEQ Assay, a bias-controlled multiplex PCR. As for the original processing: Within the assay, amplification of reference gene primers was used to estimate how many nucleated cells each sample contained. Sequence reads were collapsed and filtered to measure the absolute abundance of every unique TCRbeta CDR3 rearrangement. Productive Simpson clonality was computed per sample as the square root of Simpson's diversity index over productive rearrangements. As stored in TCRdb, this immuneACCESS dataset retains in-frame rearrangements with V and J assigned. A fraction of the clones does not appear; measured against another copy, unresolved V genes explain less than half of the discrepancy, and the remainder lacks a known reason. D and trimming come from the DNA, and the V and J calls and clone size come from that table. For this sample there are 55,000 to 75,000 clones; about 70% appear just once. The ten most abundant clones make up more than 20% of the sample.

A note on this clone: Which antigen it targets is not known. No much larger clonotype is one base removed from it; base qualities were not supplied.

Collaborating institutions collected whole blood in K2EDTA tubes following their own protocols. For TCRbeta analysis, collaborators shipped samples as frozen whole blood, isolated PBMCs, or DNA extracted from either of those sample types. From the cysteine up to the phenylalanine, the CDR3 has a length of 14 residues. Just the 42-base CDR3 DNA is kept, in frame starting at base 1. The germline ends are 10 bases apart after V is trimmed by 5 bases and J by 0 bases. From the germline V gene, CDR1 is SGHVS and CDR2 is FQNEAQ. The sequence is built from TRBV7-8 and TRBJ1-1; the D segment could be TRBD1, given 6 matching bases. The origin of this receptor is a man in his sixties with acute or convalescent COVID-19. Sequenced: peripheral blood. The DNA sequence is given as TGTGCCAGCAGCCGAGGACAGATGAACACTGAAGCTTTCTTT. The resulting protein is CASSRGQMNTEAFF.